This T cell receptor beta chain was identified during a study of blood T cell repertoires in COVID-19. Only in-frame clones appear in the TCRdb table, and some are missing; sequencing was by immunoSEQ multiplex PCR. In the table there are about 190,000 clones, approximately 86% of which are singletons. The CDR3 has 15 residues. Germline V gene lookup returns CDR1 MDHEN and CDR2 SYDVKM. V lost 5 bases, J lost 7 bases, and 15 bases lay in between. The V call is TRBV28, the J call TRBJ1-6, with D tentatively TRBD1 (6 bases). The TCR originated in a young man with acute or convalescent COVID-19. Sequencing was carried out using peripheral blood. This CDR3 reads CASSTQQGGNSPLHF. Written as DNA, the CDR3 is TGTGCCAGCAGTACACAACAGGGAGGGAATTCACCCCTCCACTTT.